Sequencing of this T cell receptor beta chain was carried out in a study of blood T cell repertoires in COVID-19. Study-level information: T cells, B-cell-depleted T cells, or PBMCs provided the cDNA or gDNA that served as material.

In the original processing: Estimation of nucleated cell counts was performed using reference gene primer amplification. Assay: immunoSEQ multiplex PCR; the TCRdb copy retains only in-frame clones and omits some. D and trimming were read from the DNA, whereas the V and J calls and clone size are those reported in that table. The sample has roughly 260,000 clones, around nine tenths seen once. Germline V CDR1 and CDR2: MNHNY, SVGAGI (reference sequence). V lost 2 bases to trimming and J lost 7 bases; unmatched junction nucleotides: 8. The CDR3 spans 16 residues. V is TRBV6-6 and J is TRBJ2-1; 10 nucleotides agree with TRBD1. The clonotype was recovered from a man in his forties who had recovered from COVID-19. The sequencing sample was made of peripheral blood. CDR3 residues: CASSYAGTGVRNEQFF. The CDR3 bases are TGTGCCAGCAGTTACGCCGGGACAGGGGTCAGGAATGAGCAGTTCTTC.